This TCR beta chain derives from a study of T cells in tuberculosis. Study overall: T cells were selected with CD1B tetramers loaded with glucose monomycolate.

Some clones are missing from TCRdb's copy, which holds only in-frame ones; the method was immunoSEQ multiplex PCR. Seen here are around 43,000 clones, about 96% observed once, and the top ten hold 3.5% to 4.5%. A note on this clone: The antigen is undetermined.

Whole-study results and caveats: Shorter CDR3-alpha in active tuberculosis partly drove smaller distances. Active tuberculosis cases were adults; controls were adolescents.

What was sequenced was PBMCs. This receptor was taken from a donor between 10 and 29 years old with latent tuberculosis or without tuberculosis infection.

The CDR3 loop is CASSEGQGNEKLFF. Written as DNA, the CDR3 is TGCGCCAGCAGCGAAGGACAGGGGAATGAAAAACTGTTTTTT. This chain links TRBV5-1 with TRBJ1-4; 9 positions match TRBD1. This CDR3 region has 14 residues. Germline V CDR1 and CDR2: SGHRS, YFSETQ. After removal of 4 bases from V and 5 bases from J, the junction contained 3 bases not matched to a gene. The full variable domain, its missing parts supplied by reference TRBV5-1 and TRBJ1-4, is KAGVTQTPRYLIKTRGQQVTLSCSPISGHRSVSWYQQTPGQGLQFLFEYFSETQRNKGNFPGRFSGRQFSNSRSEMNVSTLELGDSALYLCASSEGQGNEKLFFGSGTQLSVL.